The 7 T cell receptor beta chains in this list originate from one sample, sequenced in a study of blood T cell repertoires in COVID-19. Using immunoSEQ multiplex PCR, the repertoire was profiled, and TCRdb retains in-frame clones only, with some absent. This sample has 100,000 to 150,000 clones; around two thirds occur once, and the top ten carry over 2%. Sequenced input: peripheral blood. The receptors originated from a woman between 65 and 79 years old with acute or convalescent COVID-19.

The V and J genes are TRBV4-2 and TRBJ2-4; 8 nucleotides match TRBD1. This CDR3 is 16 amino acids long. The germline V gene encodes CDR1 LGHNA and CDR2 YNFKEQ. With 1 base clipped from V and 6 bases from J, the junction kept 8 bases outside the gene matches. The CDR3 here is CASSQARTGGLNIQYF. DNA for the CDR3: TGTGCCAGCAGCCAAGCAAGAACAGGGGGTTTAAACATTCAGTACTTC.

This clone was detected a few times. This chain uses TRBV28 with TRBJ1-5, with 8 nucleotides matching TRBD1. The germline gives CDR1 MDHEN, CDR2 SYDVKM. The CDR3 totals 12 residues. CDR3 nucleotides: TGTTCGACAGGGGCGTGGAATCAGCCCCAGCATTTT. It codes for CSTGAWNQPQHF.

This chain links TRBV9 with TRBJ2-3; TRBD2 aligns across 11 bases. The CDR3 length is 16 residues. J lost 4 bases, V lost 4 bases, and 8 bases had no gene match. Germline V gene lookup returns CDR1 SGDLS and CDR2 YYNGEE. CDR3 coding DNA: TGTGCCAGCAGCCCTTCGACTAGCGGGGAATCAGATACGCAGTATTTT. Translating it yields CASSPSTSGESDTQYF.

This chain links TRBV18 with TRBJ1-6, with 11 bases matching TRBD1. The CDR3 runs 14 residues. V trimming: 5 bases; J trimming: 7 bases; junction bases outside the gene matches: 1. Germline V gene data show CDR1 as KGHSH and CDR2 as LQKENI. The CDR3 DNA reads as TGTGCCAGCTCATGGGACAGGGGGAATTCACCCCTCCACTTT. It yields the protein CASSWDRGNSPLHF. The variable domain in full, completed from reference TRBV18 and TRBJ1-6, reads NAGVMQNPRHLVRRRGQEARLRCSPMKGHSHVYWYRQLPEEGLKFMVYLQKENIIDESGMPKERFSAEFPKEGPSILRIQQVVRGDSAAYFCASSWDRGNSPLHFGNGTRLTVT.

The chain combines TRBV11-2 with TRBJ1-1; no clear D gene. The ends were cut back, 1 base at V and 5 bases at J, with 5 bases in the middle. The CDR3 totals 12 residues. CDR1 is SGHAT and CDR2 is FQNNGV in the germline V gene. The CDR3 is CASSLVSTEAFF. The CDR3 DNA sequence: TGTGCCAGCAGCTTAGTTTCTACTGAAGCTTTCTTT.

The V gene is TRBV2, the J gene TRBJ2-5, with D hard to call. The CDR3 consists of 14 residues. Germline-derived CDR1 and CDR2 are SNHLY and FYNNEI. The ends were cut back, 2 bases at V and 6 bases at J, with 13 bases in the middle. CDR3 sequence: CASSEQATSKTQYF. In DNA, the CDR3 is TGTGCCAGCAGTGAACAGGCCACCTCAAAGACCCAGTACTTC.

The chain couples TRBV4-3 to TRBJ1-2, with TRBD1 matching over 12 bases. Looked up from germline, CDR1 is LGHNA and CDR2 is YSLEER. The CDR3 runs 14 residues. Trimming removed 6 bases from V and 7 bases from J; junction bases left unmatched: 6. CDR3 protein: CASSPGQGAFGYTF. The CDR3 coding sequence is TGCGCCAGCAGTCCGGGACAGGGGGCGTTTGGCTACACCTTC.